This TCR beta chain was documented in a study of CD8 T cells in Susac syndrome (dated by TCRdb to between 2018 and 2021). Broadly, across the study: Of the Susac syndrome patients who were sequenced, roughly 6 had clinically active disease and 8 or 9 were in clinical remission. At the time of blood withdrawal, Susac syndrome patients were either therapy-naive, taking corticosteroids (with some also receiving IVIg), or on IVIg alone. The study used repertoire sequencing to test whether antigen drove CD8+ T cell activation and differentiation in Susac syndrome.

CDR1 MGHDK and CDR2 SYGVNS are derived from the germline V gene. The CDR3 runs 15 residues from the cysteine to the phenylalanine. The DNA shown is the 45-base CDR3, in frame from base 1. V has 4 bases trimmed and J has 2 bases trimmed; junction bases matching no gene number 0. High-throughput TCR beta sequencing profiled peripheral blood CD8+ and CD4+ T cells from healthy donors, Susac syndrome patients and multiple sclerosis patients. Recently defined diagnostic criteria for definite or probable disease were met by the Susac syndrome patients. Bulk CD8+ and CD4+ T cells were purified magnetically by negative isolation, whereas CD8+ TEMRA cells were enriched by FACS. Blood was drawn into EDTA tubes, processed within 24 hours, and PBMCs were isolated by density gradient centrifugation. PBMCs intended for TCR sequencing were cryopreserved in liquid nitrogen and were subsequently thawed in a 37 degrees C water bath. Purity of sorted or isolated CD4+, CD8+ and CD8+ TEMRA cells was at least 90%.

RNA was extracted using the RNeasy kit, and roughly 0.5 to 1 ug of the RNA was reverse transcribed with random hexamers. The immunoSEQ multiplex PCR assay, which covers 54 Vbeta and 13 Jbeta segments, was used to amplify TCR beta CDR3 regions. PCR amplification bias was corrected using a synthetic template baseline for primer optimization and computational correction. The published analysis was carried out like this. Only productive sequences were kept, with reads annotated to V, D and J genes according to IMGT and analyzed in immunoSEQ Analyzer. Clonality was computed as one minus Shannon entropy normalized by log2 of the number of productive unique sequences. For each patient and control, public and private clones were evaluated among the 100 most prevalent clones. A clone was defined as Susac-specific if it was absent from the healthy and MS cohorts, from some 1,100 published viral clones and from other ImmuneACCESS disease sequences. The public reads were run again by TCRdb, first through fastp at Q25 and then through MiXCR, and only productive beta chains were kept. Rows merge per CDR3 protein into single entries with the most common DNA and genes. TCRdb's processing, not the study's, gives the V and J calls here. The sample table records under 200,000 distinct CDR3 sequences; 90% to 95% of these occur just once. The ten largest clonotypes hold 0.095% to 0.13% of the sample.

This clonotype appeared a few times. Its target antigen remains unknown. The sample holds no much larger clone one base away, and base qualities are not on file. On the study overall, not on this receptor specifically: The CD4+ T cell repertoire of patients with Susac syndrome showed no detectable clonal expansion. The TCR sequencing and HLA analysis was acknowledged to have included a relatively small number of individuals.

The origin of this receptor is a human donor with Susac syndrome. Material for sequencing was CD4+ T cells from PBMCs. This chain joins TRBV25-1 to TRBJ2-6; 9 nucleotides in the junction match TRBD1. The CDR3 in this case is CASSGQGAGANVLTF. Read as DNA, the sequence is TGTGCCAGCAGTGGACAGGGGGCTGGGGCCAACGTCCTGACTTTC.